This T cell receptor (beta chain) was identified in a study of T cell repertoires in cytomegalovirus infection. Across the study: Peptides in the study included HLA-C-restricted and HLA-B-restricted CMV epitopes.

Study observations and caveats: Within the response measured ex vivo, HLA-C-restricted CMV-specific TCR beta clonotypes were dominant. Summed public TCR beta family frequency identified CMV carriers bearing the relevant HLA.

The V end lost 7 bases, the J end lost 6 bases, and 19 bases lay between the germline ends. CDR3 size: 14 residues. TCRdb processed the reads anew with MiXCR; each CDR3 protein has one entry. The sample consists of some 900,000 distinct CDR3 sequences, approximately 30% of them appearing once. This clonotype appeared a few times. Its cognate antigen is unknown. This rearrangement joins TRBV12-3 or TRBV12-4 to TRBJ2-7, with D perhaps matching TRBD2 (7 bases). The specimen was cultured CD8+ T cells from PBMCs, collected from culture after CMV antigen stimulation. This clonotype was sampled from a human donor in good health (CMV status not recorded). Some clones in this sample may be carry-over from other donors' samples. The CDR3, as DNA: TGTGCCAGCACCCTCTCGGAAGGGGGGGGCGAGCAGTACGTC. Translating gives CASTLSEGGGEQYV.